One sample yielded the 9 T cell receptor beta chains listed below, sequenced in a study of cytomegalovirus exposure and HLA in healthy donors. The primer mix had 60 Vbeta and 13 Jbeta primers. Clones were read by immunoSEQ multiplex PCR, and TCRdb kept only the in-frame ones, dropping some. The repertoire holds about 130,000 clones, roughly 74% seen once, with 6.6% in the top ten. Input material: PBMCs. The origin of the receptors is a man aged 40-49 years in good health and CMV-seropositive.

J is TRBJ2-4 and V is TRBV28, with 7 bases that match TRBD1. Germline CDR1 MDHEN, CDR2 SYDVKM. The CDR3 totals 16 residues. V shed 3 bases and J 3 bases; nucleotides not matched to a gene: 8. The CDR3 reads CASSFIGTGDKNIQYF. The CDR3 DNA is TGTGCCAGCAGTTTTATTGGAACAGGGGACAAAAACATTCAGTACTTC. Combining the CDR3 with reference TRBV28 and TRBJ2-4 gives the whole variable domain DVKVTQSSRYLVKRTGEKVFLECVQDMDHENMFWYRQDPGLGLRLIYFSYDVKMKEKGDIPEGYSVSREKKERFSLILESASTNQTSMYLCASSFIGTGDKNIQYFGAGTRLSVL.

As to this clone: Distinct nucleotide sequences in the sample also encode this CDR3. The chain has TRBV19 and TRBJ1-5, with TRBD1 as a possible D gene (6 bases). Trimming removed 3 bases at V and 3 bases at J, with 9 bases between. CDR1 LNHDA and CDR2 SQIVND come from the germline V gene (reference sequence). CDR3 size: 14 residues. For the CDR3, the DNA is TGTGCCAGTAGTATTCGGGACAACAATCAGCCCCAGCATTTT. Protein product: CASSIRDNNQPQHF.

This clone has more than one count but fewer than ten. This chain joins TRBV6-5 and TRBJ1-1; TRBD1 might be the D (5 bases). The V gene lost 2 bases and the J gene lost 4 bases, with 11 bases spanning the gap. This CDR3 region has 14 residues. Germline V gene data show CDR1 as MNHEY and CDR2 as SVGAGI. In DNA form, the CDR3 reads TGTGCCAGCAGTTACAGGGGATCGGGCACTGAAGCTTTCTTT. It specifies CASSYRGSGTEAFF.

This chain uses TRBV25-1 with TRBJ2-1; D is possibly TRBD1 (6 bases). The V end lost 2 bases, the J end lost 3 bases, and 11 bases lay between the germline ends. CDR1 and CDR2 from the germline V gene are MGHDK and SYGVNS. This CDR3 has 15 residues. CDR3 loop: CASSEHRDNYNEQFF. The DNA of the CDR3 is TGTGCCAGCAGTGAACACCGGGACAACTACAATGAGCAGTTCTTC. Together with reference TRBV25-1 and TRBJ2-1, the CDR3 gives the full variable domain: EADIYQTPRYLVIGTGKKITLECSQTMGHDKMYWYQQDPGMELHLIHYSYGVNSTEKGDLSSESTVSRIRTEHFPLTLESARPSHTSQYLCASSEHRDNYNEQFFGPGTRLTVL.

This clone turned up a few times. The chain combines TRBV7-8 with TRBJ2-2, with 9 bases identical to TRBD1. Losses at the gene ends were 1 base for V and 5 bases for J; bases not matched to a gene: 11. CDR3 length: 18 residues. Germline assignment: CDR1 SGHVS and CDR2 FQNEAQ. DNA for the CDR3: TGTGCCAGCAGCTTAGTGGGGGGACAGGGAGGCTGGACCGGGGAGCTGTTTTTT. The encoded protein is CASSLVGGQGGWTGELFF.

The chain is built from TRBV7-2 and TRBJ2-7; 9 bases agree with TRBD1. The J call is doubtful: the DNA matches TRBJ2-1 better. CDR3 length: 15 residues. Germline CDR1 is SGHTA and CDR2 is FQGNSA. The CDR3 here is CASSLGTGPYNEQFF. DNA of the CDR3: TGTGCCAGCAGCCTCGGGACAGGGCCCTACAATGAGCAGTTCTTC.

This chain uses TRBV28 with TRBJ2-7; possible D gene TRBD2, 7 bases. The CDR3 has 17 amino acids. V lost 4 bases, J lost 2 bases, and 21 bases lay in between. CDR1 is MDHEN and CDR2 is SYDVKM in the germline V gene. Written as DNA, the CDR3 is TGTGCCAGCAGTTCCTTGGGGGGGCGGGATCCCCCCTACGAGCAGTACTTC. This translates into CASSSLGGRDPPYEQYF.

V and J are TRBV18 and TRBJ2-7; a possible D gene is TRBD1 (5 bases). Trimming removed 1 base from V and 2 bases from J, with 9 bases in between. Germline CDR1 is KGHSH and CDR2 is LQKENI. The CDR3 length is 14 residues. The CDR3 DNA reads TGTGCCAGCTCACCACAGGGGTTCACCTACGAGCAGTACTTC. It translates to CASSPQGFTYEQYF. The full variable domain, in which reference TRBV18 and TRBJ2-7 provide the parts outside the CDR3, is NAGVMQNPRHLVRRRGQEARLRCSPMKGHSHVYWYRQLPEEGLKFMVYLQKENIIDESGMPKERFSAEFPKEGPSILRIQQVVRGDSAAYFCASSPQGFTYEQYFGPGTRLTVT.

CDR3 amino acids: CASSFEYEQYF. The DNA of the CDR3 is TGTGCCAGCAGCTTTGAGTACGAGCAGTACTTC. The rearrangement joins TRBV7-9 to TRBJ2-7; unclear D gene. V was cut by 3 bases and J by 4 bases, with 4 bases left in between. Germline CDR1 is SEHNR and CDR2 is FQNEAQ (reference sequence). CDR3 length: 11 amino acids.